This T cell receptor beta chain was observed in a study of beta chain features in type 1 diabetes. Notes on the study in general: The study found moderately but significantly shorter TCRB CDR3s in all four CD4+ subsets of Type 1 diabetes patients.

CDR1 is SGHTA, CDR2 FQGNSA, per germline. This CDR3 has 14 residues. V was cut by 1 base and J by 4 bases, with 8 bases left in between. Staining for CD45RO/CCR7/CD25/CD127/CD95/CD27 allowed sorting of CD4+ naive, central memory, regulatory and stem cell-like memory cells. By proportion, this clone is medium-sized. Its antigen is not identified. Expressed TCRB transcripts were sequenced, since all the RNA that had been isolated was reverse transcribed. Assay used: immunoSEQ multiplex PCR; TCRdb lists only in-frame clones, some missing. Of around 25,000 clones in the sample, 69% are singletons; the top ten hold roughly 4.2%.

Source material: Tregs from blood. The chain uses TRBV7-2 and TRBJ2-1; D is perhaps TRBD1 (5 bases). This TCR was recovered from a man younger than 30 with type 1 diabetes. CDR3 bases: TGTGCCAGCAGCTTAGACAGGTTATACAATGAGCAGTTCTTC. Amino acid sequence: CASSLDRLYNEQFF.